This T cell receptor beta chain was found in a study of blood T cell repertoires in COVID-19. Assay: immunoSEQ multiplex PCR; the TCRdb copy retains only in-frame clones and omits some. This sample has roughly 95,000 clones, with 82% found just once. The CDR3 is 16 residues long. CDR1 and CDR2 from the germline V gene are SGHTA and FQGNSA. Trimming took 4 bases from V and 3 from J; bases not matched to a gene: 9. Material for sequencing was peripheral blood. J is TRBJ2-7 and V is TRBV7-2; the match to TRBD1 covers 10 bases. The clonotype was recovered from an elderly man with acute or convalescent COVID-19. The CDR3 nucleotides read TGTGCCAGCAGCTCATCACCGGGACAGGGGCTCTACGAGCAGTACTTC. This sequence encodes CASSSSPGQGLYEQYF.